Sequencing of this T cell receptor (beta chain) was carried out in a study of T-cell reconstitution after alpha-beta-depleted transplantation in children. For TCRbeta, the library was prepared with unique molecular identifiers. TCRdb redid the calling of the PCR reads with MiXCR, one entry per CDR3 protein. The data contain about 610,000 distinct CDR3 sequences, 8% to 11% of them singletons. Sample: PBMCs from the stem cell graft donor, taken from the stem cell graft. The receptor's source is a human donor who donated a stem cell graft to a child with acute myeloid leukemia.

CDR3 bases: TGTGCCTGGAGTCTACTTGCGTACCCTCATGGCTACACCTTC. This encodes CAWSLLAYPHGYTF. This chain joins TRBV30 and TRBJ1-2; D uncertain. Per the germline V gene, CDR1 is GTSNPN and CDR2 is SVGIG (reference sequence). V was clipped by 2 bases and J by 6 bases, with 16 bases between them. The CDR3 is 14 amino acids.